This T cell receptor beta chain was sequenced in a study of blood T cell repertoires in COVID-19. Study-wide context: Both acute and convalescent COVID-19 samples were obtained from the United States, Italy and Spain. From T cells, B-cell-depleted T cells, or PBMCs came the material, which was cDNA or gDNA.

Seattle patients were enrolled during active infection and followed longitudinally. TCRdb's table, derived via immunoSEQ multiplex PCR, lists solely in-frame clones and lacks some. The data contain about 260,000 clones, over 75% of them seen just once; the ten biggest clones take up 10% to 13%. Germline V gene lookup returns CDR1 SGHTA and CDR2 FQGNSA. V shed 3 bases and J shed 3 bases, with 18 bases lying between them. This CDR3 is 16 amino acids long. Sequenced input: peripheral blood. V is TRBV7-2 and J is TRBJ2-7; D perhaps matches TRBD2 (5 bases). The source is a woman aged 70-85 years with COVID-19, enrolled during active disease. The CDR3 nucleotides read TGTGCCAGCAGCTTTGCTTCTGGCGGGTTGGTCTACGAGCAGTACTTC. Its protein is CASSFASGGLVYEQYF.